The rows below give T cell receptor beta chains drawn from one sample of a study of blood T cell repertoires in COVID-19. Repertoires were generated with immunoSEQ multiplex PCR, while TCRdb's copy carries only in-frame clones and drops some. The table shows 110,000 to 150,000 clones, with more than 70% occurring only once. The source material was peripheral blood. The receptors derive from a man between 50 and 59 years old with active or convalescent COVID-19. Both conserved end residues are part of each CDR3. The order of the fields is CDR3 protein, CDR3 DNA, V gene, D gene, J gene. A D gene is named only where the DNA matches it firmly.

CASSWGGEQYF	TGTGCCAGCAGCTGGGGAGGGGAGCAGTACTTC	TRBV5-6	TRBD2	TRBJ2-7
CASSRGVLNEQFF	TGTGCCAGCAGTCGGGGGGTGCTCAATGAGCAGTTCTTC	TRBV12-3/TRBV12-4	TRBD2	TRBJ2-1
CASSRTGNTEAFF	TGTGCCAGCAGCCGAACAGGGAACACTGAAGCTTTCTTT	TRBV7-9	.	TRBJ1-1
CASSISATTNYGYTF	TGTGCCAGTAGTATTTCTGCCACAACCAACTATGGCTACACCTTC	TRBV19	.	TRBJ1-2
CASSLSIGGISPLHF	TGCGCCAGCAGCTTGTCCATCGGAGGAATCTCACCCCTCCACTTT	TRBV5-1	.	TRBJ1-6
CASRPPGGLAKNIQYF	TGTGCCAGTAGACCGCCCGGGGGGTTAGCCAAAAACATTCAGTACTTC	TRBV19	TRBD2	TRBJ2-4
CAWQGAGNSPLHF	TGTGCCTGGCAGGGGGCAGGGAATTCACCCCTCCACTTT	TRBV30	TRBD1	TRBJ1-6
CASSLRWLAGVDEQFF	TGCGCCAGCAGCTTGAGGTGGCTAGCGGGAGTCGATGAGCAGTTCTTC	TRBV5-1	TRBD2	TRBJ2-1
CASSKGTGRTEAFF	TGTGCCAGTAGTAAAGGGACAGGGAGGACTGAAGCTTTCTTT	TRBV19	TRBD1	TRBJ1-1
CASSRASGYYNEQFF	TGTGCCAGCAGTCGGGCTAGCGGCTACTACAATGAGCAGTTCTTC	TRBV19	TRBD2	TRBJ2-1
CASSLEADTDTQYF	TGCGCCAGCAGCCTCGAGGCGGACACAGATACGCAGTATTTT	TRBV5-1	.	TRBJ2-3
CASSPGASGRRETQYF	TGTGCCAGCTCACCAGGGGCTAGCGGGAGAAGAGAGACCCAGTACTTC	TRBV18	TRBD2	TRBJ2-5
CASAGLAGAYEQYF	TGCGCCAGCGCGGGACTAGCGGGGGCCTACGAGCAGTACTTC	TRBV5-1	TRBD2	TRBJ2-7
CATRFGQNTEAFF	TGTGCCACCAGGTTTGGACAGAACACTGAAGCTTTCTTT	TRBV7-9	.	TRBJ1-1
CATKEEGLSYEQYF	TGTGCCACCAAGGAGGAGGGGCTCTCCTACGAGCAGTACTTC	TRBV10-3	.	TRBJ2-7
CASSAYAGTGMGGYTF	TGTGCCAGCAGCGCCTACGCTGGGACAGGGATGGGTGGCTACACCTTC	TRBV9	TRBD1	TRBJ1-2
CASSGLPRQRSGANVLTF	TGTGCCAGCTCGGGACTCCCTCGGCAGCGCTCTGGGGCCAACGTCCTGACTTTC	TRBV18	.	TRBJ2-6